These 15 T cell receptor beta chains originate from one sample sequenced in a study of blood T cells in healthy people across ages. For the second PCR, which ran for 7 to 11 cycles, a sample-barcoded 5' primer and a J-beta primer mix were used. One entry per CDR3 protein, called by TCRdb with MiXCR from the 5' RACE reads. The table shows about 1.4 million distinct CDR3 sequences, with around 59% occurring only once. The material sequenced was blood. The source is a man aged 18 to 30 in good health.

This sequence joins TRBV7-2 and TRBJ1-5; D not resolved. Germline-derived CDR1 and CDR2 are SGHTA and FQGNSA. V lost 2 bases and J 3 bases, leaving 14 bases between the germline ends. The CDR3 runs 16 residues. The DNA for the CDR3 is TGTGCCAGCAGCTTAAATATCGCACGTTTCAATCAGCCCCAGCATTTT. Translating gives CASSLNIARFNQPQHF.

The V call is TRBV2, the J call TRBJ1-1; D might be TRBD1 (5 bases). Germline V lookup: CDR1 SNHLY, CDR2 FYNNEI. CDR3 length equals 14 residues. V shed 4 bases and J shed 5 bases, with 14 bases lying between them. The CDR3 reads CASSAVSGGTEAFF. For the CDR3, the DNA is TGTGCCAGCAGTGCGGTCTCCGGGGGGACTGAAGCTTTCTTT.

For the CDR3, the DNA is TGCAGTGCGCGGTCGACTATTCATTGGCAAGAGACCCAGTACTTC. This encodes CSARSTIHWQETQYF. V usage is TRBV20-1 and J usage is TRBJ2-5; perhaps TRBD2 as D (5 bases). The CDR3 is 15 amino acids. V gave up 6 bases and J gave up 2 bases, with 19 bases separating them. Germline V gene data show CDR1 as DFQATT and CDR2 as SNEGSKA (reference sequence).

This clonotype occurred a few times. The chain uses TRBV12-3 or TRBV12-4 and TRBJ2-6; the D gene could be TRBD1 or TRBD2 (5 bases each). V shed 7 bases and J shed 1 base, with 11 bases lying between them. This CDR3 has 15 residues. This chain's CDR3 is CASTRGGSGANVLTF. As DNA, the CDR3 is TGTGCCAGCACTCGTGGGGGTTCTGGGGCCAACGTCCTGACTTTC.

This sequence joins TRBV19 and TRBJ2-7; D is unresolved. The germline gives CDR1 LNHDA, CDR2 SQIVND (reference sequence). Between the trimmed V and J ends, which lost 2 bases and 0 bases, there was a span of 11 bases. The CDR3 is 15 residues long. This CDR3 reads CASSISTASSYEQYF. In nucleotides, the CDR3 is TGTGCCAGTAGTATAAGCACTGCCAGCTCCTACGAGCAGTACTTC.

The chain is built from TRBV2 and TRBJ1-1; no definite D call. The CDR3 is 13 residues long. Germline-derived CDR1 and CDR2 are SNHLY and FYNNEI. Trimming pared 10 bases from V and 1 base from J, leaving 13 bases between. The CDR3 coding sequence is TGTGCCATCCTGGGGAGGGAGAACACTGAAGCTTTCTTT. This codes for CAILGRENTEAFF.

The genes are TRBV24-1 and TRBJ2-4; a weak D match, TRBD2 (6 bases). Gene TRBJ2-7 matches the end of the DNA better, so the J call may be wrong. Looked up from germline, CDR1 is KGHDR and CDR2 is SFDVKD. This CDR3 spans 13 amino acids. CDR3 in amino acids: CATSDWGDYEQYF. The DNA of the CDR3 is TGTGCCACCAGTGATTGGGGGGACTACGAGCAGTACTTC.

CDR3 bases: TGCGCCAGCAGCCCGGGCGACACCCGGGTAGATGAGCAGTTCTTC. This gives the protein CASSPGDTRVDEQFF. This chain connects TRBV5-1 to TRBJ2-1; D remains ambiguous. This CDR3 is built from 15 residues. The V and J ends lost 4 bases and 8 bases respectively, with 19 bases between them. Germline assignment: CDR1 SGHRS and CDR2 YFSETQ.

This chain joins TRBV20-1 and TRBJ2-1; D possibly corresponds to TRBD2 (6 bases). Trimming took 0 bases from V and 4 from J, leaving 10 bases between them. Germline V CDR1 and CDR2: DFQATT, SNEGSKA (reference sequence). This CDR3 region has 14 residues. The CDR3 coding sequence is TGCAGTGCTAGAGATGGCGGGATATACAATGAGCAGTTCTTC. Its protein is CSARDGGIYNEQFF.

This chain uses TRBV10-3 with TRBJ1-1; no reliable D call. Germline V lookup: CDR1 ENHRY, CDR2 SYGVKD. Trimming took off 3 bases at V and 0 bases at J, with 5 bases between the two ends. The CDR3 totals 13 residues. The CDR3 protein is CAISDTLNTEAFF. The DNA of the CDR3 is TGTGCCATCAGTGATACGTTGAACACTGAAGCTTTCTTT.

The CDR3 region has the DNA TGCAGCGTTGAACCAGCGGAGACAGGGAGGCCTGAAGCTTTCTTT. It is translated as CSVEPAETGRPEAFF. This chain joins TRBV29-1 and TRBJ1-1; 7 nucleotides agree with TRBD1. Looked up from germline, CDR1 is SQVTM and CDR2 is ANQGSEA. V trimming: 2 bases; J trimming: 6 bases; junction bases outside the gene matches: 12. The CDR3 length is 15 residues.

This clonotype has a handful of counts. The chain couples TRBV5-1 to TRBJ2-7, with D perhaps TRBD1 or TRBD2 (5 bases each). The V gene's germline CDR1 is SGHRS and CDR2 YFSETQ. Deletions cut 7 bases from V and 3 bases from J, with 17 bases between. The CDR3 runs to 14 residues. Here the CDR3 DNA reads TGCGCCAGCCACGAGGGACCTCAAGGCTACGAGCAGTACTTC. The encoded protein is CASHEGPQGYEQYF.

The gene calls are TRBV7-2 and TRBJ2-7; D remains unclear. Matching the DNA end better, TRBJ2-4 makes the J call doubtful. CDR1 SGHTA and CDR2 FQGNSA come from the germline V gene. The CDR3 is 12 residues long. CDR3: CASSLAVHIQYF. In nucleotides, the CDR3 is TGTGCCAGCAGCTTAGCTGTACACATTCAGTACTTC.

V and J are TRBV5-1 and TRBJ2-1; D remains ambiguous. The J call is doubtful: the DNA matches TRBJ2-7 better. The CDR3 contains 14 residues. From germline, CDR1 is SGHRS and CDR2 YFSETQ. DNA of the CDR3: TGCGCCAGCAGCTTAGACAAGACCTACAATGAGCAGTACTTC. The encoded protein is CASSLDKTYNEQYF.

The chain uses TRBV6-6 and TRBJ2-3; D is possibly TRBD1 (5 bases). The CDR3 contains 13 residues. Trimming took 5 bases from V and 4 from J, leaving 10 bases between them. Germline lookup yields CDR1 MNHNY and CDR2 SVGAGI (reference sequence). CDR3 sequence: CASSTSGSDTQYF. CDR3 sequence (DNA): TGTGCCAGCAGTACCTCAGGGTCAGATACGCAGTATTTT.